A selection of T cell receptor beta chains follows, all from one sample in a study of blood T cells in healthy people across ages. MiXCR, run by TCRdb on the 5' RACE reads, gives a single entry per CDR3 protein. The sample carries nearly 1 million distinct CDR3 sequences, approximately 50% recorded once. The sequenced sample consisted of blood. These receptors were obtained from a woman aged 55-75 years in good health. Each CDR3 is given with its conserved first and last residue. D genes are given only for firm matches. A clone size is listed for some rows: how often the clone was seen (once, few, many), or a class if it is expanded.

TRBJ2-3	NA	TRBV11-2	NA	TGTGCCAGCAGCTTATTGGTAGGGGGGGGCACAGATACGCAGTATTTT	CASSLLVGGGTDTQYF
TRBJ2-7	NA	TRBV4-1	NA	TGCGCCAGCAGCCAAGAAAGAAAATGGGAGCAGTACTTC	CASSQERKWEQYF
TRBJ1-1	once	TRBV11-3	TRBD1	TGTGCCAGCAGTTTTACAGGGGCTTCCACTGAAGCTTTCTTT	CASSFTGASTEAFF
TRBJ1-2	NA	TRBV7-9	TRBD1	TGTGCCAGCAGCTCGAAAGGGACAGGGGAGAACTATGGCTACACCTTC	CASSSKGTGENYGYTF
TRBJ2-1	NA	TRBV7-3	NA	TGTGCCAGCAGCCTATCCCCCGGTAGGAACAATGAGCAGTTCTTC	CASSLSPGRNNEQFF
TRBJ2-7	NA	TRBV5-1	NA	TGCGCCAGCAGCAGGGGGGGCGGGAGAAGCGACGAGCAGTACTTC	CASSRGGGRSDEQYF
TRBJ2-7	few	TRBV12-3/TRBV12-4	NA	TGTGCCAGCAGGGGAACCCTGAGGGGCGAGCAGTACTTC	CASRGTLRGEQYF
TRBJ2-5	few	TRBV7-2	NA	TGTGCCAGCAGCCCCAGACAAGGGCAGACCCAGTACTTC	CASSPRQGQTQYF
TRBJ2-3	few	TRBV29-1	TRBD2	TGCAGCGTAATAGCGGGAGCTAGCACAGATACGCAGTATTTT	CSVIAGASTDTQYF
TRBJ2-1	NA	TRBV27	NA	TGTGCCAGCAGTGCCAGGAGTGGGAATGAGCAGTTCTTC	CASSARSGNEQFF
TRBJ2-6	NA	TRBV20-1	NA	TGCAGTGCTACAGAGGGGTTAGGAGGTGGCTCTGGGGCCAACGTCCTGACTTTC	CSATEGLGGGSGANVLTF
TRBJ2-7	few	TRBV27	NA	TGTGCCAGCAGTTCCGCCGGGTCGCTTTACAATGAGCAGTACTTC	CASSSAGSLYNEQYF
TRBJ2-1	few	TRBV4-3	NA	TGCGCCAGCAGCCAAGATAGTCTGGACAGGGAGGGGTTCTTC	CASSQDSLDREGFF
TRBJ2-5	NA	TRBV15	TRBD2	TGTGCCAGCAGCGAGACCGGGACTAGCGGTCATGGGACCCAGTACTTC	CASSETGTSGHGTQYF
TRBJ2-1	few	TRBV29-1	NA	TGCAGCGTTCGGGGATTAGCGGAAGCCTACAATGAGCAGTTCTTC	CSVRGLAEAYNEQFF
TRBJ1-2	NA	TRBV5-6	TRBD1	TGTGCCTGCAGCCCCGGGACAGGGGTGACCTATGGCTACACCTTC	CACSPGTGVTYGYTF
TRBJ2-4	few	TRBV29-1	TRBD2	TGCAGCGTTGAACCGGGGGGAGGGAACATTCAGTACTTC	CSVEPGGGNIQYF
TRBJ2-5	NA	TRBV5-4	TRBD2	TGTGCCAGCAGCCCGGAACTAGCGGGAGTCGAGACCCAGTACTTC	CASSPELAGVETQYF
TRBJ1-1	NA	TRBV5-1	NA	TGCGCCAGCAGCGTGGCCCCGAACACTGAAGCTTTCTTT	CASSVAPNTEAFF
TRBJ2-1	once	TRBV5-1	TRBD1	TGCGCCAGCAGCCAACCGGGACAGAGTGAGCAGTTCTTC	CASSQPGQSEQFF
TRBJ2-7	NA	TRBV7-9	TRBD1	TGTGCCAGCAGCTCTCGGGACAGGGAGATCTACGAGCAGTACTTC	CASSSRDREIYEQYF
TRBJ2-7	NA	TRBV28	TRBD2	TGTGCCAGCGGGAAACAACTAGCGGGGAGAACCTACGAGCAGTACTTC	CASGKQLAGRTYEQYF